This is a list of T cell receptor beta chains from one sample in a study of cytomegalovirus exposure and HLA in healthy donors. The table came from immunoSEQ multiplex PCR; TCRdb's copy has only in-frame clones and leaves some out. The repertoire holds roughly 190,000 clones, about 9% seen once, with 1% to 1.5% in the top ten. The sequencing input was PBMCs. The receptors shown here come from a woman aged 25 to 39 in good health and CMV-seropositive. CDR3s include the opening cysteine and the closing phenylalanine or tryptophan. Each record gives: V gene, J gene, D gene, clone size, CDR3 protein, CDR3 DNA. D genes are given only for firm matches. Some rows mark clone size as missing; the rest say once, few, many or name a class of expanded clone.

TRBV6-5	TRBJ2-5	TRBD1	.	CASKQGQGRLETQYF	TGTGCCAGCAAACAAGGACAGGGGAGACTAGAGACCCAGTACTTC
TRBV11-2	TRBJ2-7	.	.	CASSASSAPSYEQYF	TGTGCCAGCAGCGCATCTAGCGCACCCTCCTACGAGCAGTACTTC
TRBV5-4	TRBJ2-3	TRBD2	few	CASSPGTSGRTDTQYF	TGTGCCAGCAGCCCCGGGACTAGCGGGCGCACAGATACGCAGTATTTT
TRBV7-2	TRBJ2-1	TRBD2	.	CASSPRLAHNEQFF	TGTGCCAGCAGCCCGAGACTAGCTCACAATGAGCAGTTCTTC
TRBV18	TRBJ2-5	.	.	CASSPPARGIQETQYF	TGTGCCAGCTCACCACCGGCCAGGGGAATCCAAGAGACCCAGTACTTC
TRBV9	TRBJ2-2	.	.	CASSVSGAANTGELFF	TGTGCCAGCAGCGTCAGCGGCGCCGCGAACACCGGGGAGCTGTTTTTT
TRBV6-5	TRBJ2-3	.	few	CASRGLATDTQYF	TGTGCCAGCAGGGGACTTGCCACAGATACGCAGTATTTT
TRBV7-3	TRBJ1-1	.	.	CASSYQGNTEAFF	TGTGCCAGCAGCTATCAGGGGAACACTGAAGCTTTCTTT
TRBV7-8	TRBJ1-2	TRBD1	.	CASSSGTGSDYGYTF	TGTGCCAGCAGCTCGGGGACAGGGTCTGACTATGGCTACACCTTC
TRBV12-2	TRBJ2-7	.	few	CASRLNGTSGRARSEQYF	TGTGCAAGTCGCTTAAATGGGACTAGCGGGCGGGCCCGCTCCGAGCAGTACTTC
TRBV6-1	TRBJ2-7	.	few	CASREFGEQYF	TGTGCCAGCAGGGAGTTTGGCGAGCAGTACTTC
TRBV5-1	TRBJ1-1	.	.	CASSSGTRTEAFF	TGCGCCAGCAGCTCGGGAACAAGAACTGAAGCTTTCTTT
TRBV5-4	TRBJ1-2	TRBD1	few	CASSPNLAQTGAIYGYTF	TGTGCCAGCAGCCCAAACCTAGCTCAGACAGGGGCGATCTATGGCTACACCTTC
TRBV6-5	TRBJ2-3	.	.	CASSWELTDTQYF	TGTGCCAGCAGTTGGGAGCTTACAGATACGCAGTATTTT
TRBV6-6	TRBJ2-1	TRBD2	few	CASREGGSGYNEQFF	TGTGCCAGCCGCGAAGGCGGGAGCGGGTACAATGAGCAGTTCTTC
TRBV6-6	TRBJ1-1	.	.	CASSSIGRQDEAFF	TGTGCCAGCAGTTCGATCGGGCGACAGGACGAAGCTTTCTTT
TRBV19	TRBJ2-7	TRBD2	few	CASSPGRGGGYEQYF	TGTGCCAGTAGCCCTGGGAGGGGTGGAGGCTACGAGCAGTACTTC
TRBV18	TRBJ1-4	.	.	CASSPSAAQPLITKEKLFF	TGTGCCAGCTCACCAAGCGCAGCACAACCGCTGATAACCAAGGAAAAACTGTTTTTT
TRBV2	TRBJ2-7	TRBD2	.	CASSPGPAGGSYEQYF	TGTGCCAGCAGCCCGGGTCCGGCGGGGGGTTCCTACGAGCAGTACTTC
TRBV7-9	TRBJ1-2	TRBD1	.	CASSLDRGGGNGYTF	TGTGCCAGCAGCCTTGACAGGGGAGGTGGGAATGGCTACACCTTC
TRBV5-1	TRBJ1-4	.	.	CASSLAQGLGEKLFF	TGCGCCAGCAGCTTGGCGCAGGGTTTGGGTGAAAAACTGTTTTTT
TRBV2	TRBJ1-1	.	.	CASSEWSGDGAFF	TGTGCCAGCAGTGAATGGTCAGGGGACGGAGCTTTCTTT